Following are 20 T cell receptor beta chains from one sample sequenced in a study of cytomegalovirus exposure and HLA in healthy donors (dated by TCRdb to about 2017). The library was produced with the immunoSEQ multiplex PCR assay. For the multiplex PCR, a mixture combining 60 forward primers for TCR Vbeta segments and 13 reverse primers for TCR Jbeta segments was used. Held by TCRdb, this immuneACCESS table contains in-frame sequences only and omits some clones. Under half of the omission traces to an unresolved V gene where checked; the cause of the rest is unknown. The sample data list 140,000 to 150,000 clones, and nearly 80% of these were observed just once. Jointly, the top ten make up approximately 2.9% of the sample. Sequences were obtained from PBMCs. These receptor sequences come from a middle-aged man in good health and CMV-seropositive.

This chain links TRBV19 with TRBJ2-3; D perhaps matches TRBD2 (5 bases). The CDR3 runs to 17 residues. Germline-derived CDR1 and CDR2 are LNHDA and SQIVND (reference sequence). The V and J ends lost 6 bases and 1 base respectively, with 20 bases between them. This CDR3 is CASSLHGRFGGTDTQYF. DNA of the CDR3: TGTGCCAGTAGCCTACACGGTCGCTTCGGGGGCACAGATACGCAGTATTTT. The complete variable domain, with remaining parts taken from reference TRBV19 and TRBJ2-3, reads DGGITQSPKYLFRKEGQNVTLSCEQNLNHDAMYWYRQDPGQGLRLIYYSQIVNDFQKGDIAEGYSVSREKKESFPLTVTSAQKNPTAFYLCASSLHGRFGGTDTQYFGPGTRLTVL.

The J gene is TRBJ1-4, the V gene TRBV5-1; D might be TRBD1 (6 bases). Germline V gene sequence: CDR1 SGHRS, CDR2 YFSETQ. V shed 0 bases and J shed 2 bases, with 8 bases lying between them. The CDR3 loop spans 15 amino acids. The CDR3 spells CASSLGTVTNEKLFF. The CDR3 DNA reads TGCGCCAGCAGCTTGGGGACAGTCACTAATGAAAAACTGTTTTTT.

The rearrangement uses TRBV9 and TRBJ2-3; D perhaps matches TRBD2 (7 bases). Deletions cut 3 bases from V and 5 bases from J, with 13 bases between. This CDR3 is built from 14 residues. CDR1 and CDR2 from the germline V gene are SGDLS and YYNGEE. CDR3 nucleotides: TGTGCCAGCAGCGGGGGGGGCTCGAGAGATACGCAGTATTTT. Its translation is CASSGGGSRDTQYF.

The chain joins TRBV5-1 to TRBJ2-1, with TRBD1 matching 10 bases. The CDR3 contains 15 residues. Germline CDR1 SGHRS, CDR2 YFSETQ. After removal of 4 bases from V and 6 bases from J, the junction contained 7 bases not matched to a gene. The CDR3 DNA reads as TGCGCCAGCAGCCCGCCGGGACAGGGGTCCAATGAGCAGTTCTTC. It codes for CASSPPGQGSNEQFF.

This rearrangement joins TRBV28 to TRBJ1-5, with 11 bases aligning to TRBD1. The V and J ends lost 2 bases and 8 bases, in that order; junction bases with no gene match: 5. Germline V lookup: CDR1 MDHEN, CDR2 SYDVKM. This CDR3 is built from 15 residues. CDR3 sequence: CASSLGGTGGKPQHF. DNA for the CDR3: TGTGCCAGCAGTTTAGGTGGGACAGGGGGTAAGCCCCAGCATTTT.

This chain uses TRBV18 with TRBJ2-1; 9 positions match TRBD2. Trimming at V came to 3 bases and at J to 2 bases, leaving 5 bases not matched to a gene. This CDR3 is built from 16 residues. Per germline, CDR1 KGHSH and CDR2 LQKENI. This CDR3 reads CASSPPAGGAYNEQFF. Written as DNA, the CDR3 is TGTGCCAGCTCACCCCCAGCGGGAGGAGCCTACAATGAGCAGTTCTTC.

The chain uses TRBV14 and TRBJ2-7; 9 bases fit TRBD1. CDR1 is SGHDN, CDR2 FVKESK, per germline. V shed 6 bases and J 3 bases; nucleotides not matched to a gene: 3. This CDR3 is 13 amino acids long. DNA of the CDR3: TGTGCCAGCAGACGGACAGGGGACTACGAGCAGTACTTC. Amino acids: CASRRTGDYEQYF.

This clone has just a few counts. This sequence joins TRBV27 and TRBJ2-2, with 7 bases aligning to TRBD1. Germline CDR1 MNHEY, CDR2 SMNVEV (reference sequence). J was trimmed by 5 bases and V by 5 bases; bases with no gene match: 5. This CDR3 contains 14 residues. The CDR3 loop is CASSRTGGTGELFF. The CDR3 DNA reads TGTGCCAGCAGTCGGACAGGCGGTACCGGGGAGCTGTTTTTT.

This chain joins TRBV19 and TRBJ1-1, with D unresolved. Germline V gives CDR1 LNHDA, CDR2 SQIVND (reference sequence). The CDR3 runs to 14 residues. Trimming left V 3 bases short and J 4 bases short, with 12 bases between. The CDR3 here is CASSMRGSRTEAFF. The CDR3 DNA is TGTGCCAGTAGTATGAGAGGGTCTCGCACTGAAGCTTTCTTT. Using reference TRBV19 and TRBJ1-1 for the parts outside the CDR3, the full variable domain is DGGITQSPKYLFRKEGQNVTLSCEQNLNHDAMYWYRQDPGQGLRLIYYSQIVNDFQKGDIAEGYSVSREKKESFPLTVTSAQKNPTAFYLCASSMRGSRTEAFFGQGTRLTVV.

In regard to this clone: A junction boundary mismatches the germline segment, possibly from a read error. V usage is TRBV7-8 and J usage is TRBJ2-4; 12 nucleotides align to TRBD1. This CDR3 is built from 16 residues. Germline V lookup: CDR1 SGHVS, CDR2 FQNEAQ. CDR3 DNA: TGTGCCAGCAGCGCGCCGGGACAGGGGGCGGCGAACACTCAGTACTTC. Its translation: CASSAPGQGAANTQYF.

With regard to this clone: Other DNA variants within this sample encode the same CDR3. The chain carries TRBV15 and TRBJ1-1; a possible D gene is TRBD1 (5 bases). V dropped 0 bases and J dropped 4 bases, with 9 bases sitting between them. The CDR3 totals 14 residues. Germline V gives CDR1 LNHNV, CDR2 YYDKDF (reference sequence). The CDR3 nucleotides read TGTGCCACCAGCAGAGATCAGGGAGGCACTGAAGCTTTCTTT. Translation gives CATSRDQGGTEAFF.

This chain joins TRBV4-2 and TRBJ2-1, with D possibly TRBD2 on 5 matching bases. CDR1 is LGHNA, CDR2 YNFKEQ, per germline. This CDR3 is built from 15 residues. V lost 0 bases and J 7 bases, leaving 13 bases between the germline ends. The CDR3 coding sequence is TGTGCCAGCAGCCAAGAGACCCTCCGAGGGAATGAGCAGTTCTTC. Amino acids: CASSQETLRGNEQFF.

V is TRBV5-1 and J is TRBJ2-5; D is unresolved. V was shortened by 4 bases and J by 0 bases, with 10 bases between the two germline ends. CDR1 and CDR2 (germline): SGHRS, YFSETQ. This CDR3 region has 14 residues. The CDR3 region is CASSPYYHQETQYF. CDR3 nucleotide sequence: TGCGCCAGCAGCCCTTACTACCACCAAGAGACCCAGTACTTC. Full variable domain (outside the CDR3, taken from reference TRBV5-1 and TRBJ2-5): KAGVTQTPRYLIKTRGQQVTLSCSPISGHRSVSWYQQTPGQGLQFLFEYFSETQRNKGNFPGRFSGRQFSNSRSEMNVSTLELGDSALYLCASSPYYHQETQYFGPGTRLLVL.

The chain joins TRBV14 to TRBJ1-2; no definite D call. V gave up 1 base and J gave up 4 bases, with 10 bases separating them. Germline V gene data show CDR1 as SGHDN and CDR2 as FVKESK. CDR3 length: 14 amino acids. The CDR3 is CASSQVDTSYGYTF. Here the CDR3 DNA reads TGTGCCAGCAGCCAAGTTGACACATCCTATGGCTACACCTTC.

This clone was observed once. The gene calls are TRBV7-9 and TRBJ2-5, with TRBD1 matching 9 bases. V lost 1 base, J lost 7 bases, and 13 bases stayed unmatched. The CDR3 has 17 amino acids. Germline-derived CDR1 and CDR2 are SEHNR and FQNEAQ (reference sequence). The CDR3 nucleotides read TGTGCCAGCAGCTTAGGTGGACGGACAGGGGTCTTCCGGACCCAGTACTTC. The encoded protein is CASSLGGRTGVFRTQYF.

The chain employs TRBV6-5 and TRBJ2-7; D is unclear. Per germline, CDR1 MNHEY and CDR2 SVGAGI. V dropped 0 bases and J dropped 3 bases, with 9 bases sitting between them. CDR3 length: 14 amino acids. The CDR3, as DNA: TGTGCCAGCAGTTACTCGTCCGGTTACTACGAGCAGTACTTC. Translating gives CASSYSSGYYEQYF.

This sequence joins TRBV28 and TRBJ2-7; D gene ambiguous. V lost 7 bases and J lost 0, with 13 bases in between. This CDR3 is built from 14 residues. The germline CDR1 and CDR2 sequences are MDHEN and SYDVKM. CDR3 nucleotide sequence: TGTGCCAGCAAGGTCCCAGGCAACTCCTACGAGCAGTACTTC. This gives the protein CASKVPGNSYEQYF.

Only one count was recorded for this clone. One junction end disagrees with the germline gene, perhaps due to a read error. The V call is TRBV7-9, the J call TRBJ1-1; the D is unclear. Germline values: CDR1 SEHNR, CDR2 FQNEAQ (reference sequence). The CDR3 is 14 amino acids. The CDR3 is CSSSLPVWSTEAFF. CDR3 DNA: TGTTCCAGCAGCCTCCCCGTCTGGAGTACTGAAGCTTTCTTT. Variable domain in full (rest from reference TRBV7-9 and TRBJ1-1): DTGVSQNPRHKITKRGQNVTFRCDPISEHNRLYWYRQTLGQGPEFLTYFQNEAQLEKSRLLSDRFSAERPKGSFSTLEIQRTEQGDSAMYLCSSSLPVWSTEAFFGQGTRLTVV.

In its sample, this clone was seen a few times. The chain uses TRBV5-6 and TRBJ1-2; the D is unclear. Trimming left V 2 bases short and J 5 bases short, with 4 bases between. CDR1 SGHDT and CDR2 YYEEEE come from the germline V gene. The CDR3 sequence is 11 residues long. Written as DNA, the CDR3 is TGTGCCAGCAGCTTTCAGTATGGCTACACCTTC. It specifies CASSFQYGYTF.

The V and J genes are TRBV5-1 and TRBJ1-1, with TRBD1 as a possible D gene (5 bases). The germline CDR1 and CDR2 sequences are SGHRS and YFSETQ. The germline V and J ends were trimmed by 0 bases and 3 bases, with 9 bases remaining between them. This CDR3 has 14 amino acids. CDR3 sequence: CASSLAEGHTEAFF. The CDR3 coding sequence is TGCGCCAGCAGCTTGGCGGAGGGACACACTGAAGCTTTCTTT.